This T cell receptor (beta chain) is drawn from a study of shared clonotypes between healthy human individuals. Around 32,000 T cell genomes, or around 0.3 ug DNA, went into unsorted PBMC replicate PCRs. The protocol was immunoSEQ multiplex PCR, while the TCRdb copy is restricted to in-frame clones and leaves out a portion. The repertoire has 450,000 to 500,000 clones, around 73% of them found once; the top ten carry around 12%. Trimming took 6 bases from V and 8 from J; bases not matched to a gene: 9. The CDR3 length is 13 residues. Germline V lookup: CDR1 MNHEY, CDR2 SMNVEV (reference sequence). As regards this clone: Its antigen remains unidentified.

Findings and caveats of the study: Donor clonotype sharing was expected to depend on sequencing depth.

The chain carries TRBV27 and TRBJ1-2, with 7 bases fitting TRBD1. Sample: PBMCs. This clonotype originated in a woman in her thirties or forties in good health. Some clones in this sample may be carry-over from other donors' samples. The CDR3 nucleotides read TGTGCCAGCAGCCTACTCGGGACAGCGGGCTACACCTTC. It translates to CASSLLGTAGYTF.